The 4 T cell receptor beta chains in this list originate from one sample, sequenced in a study of cytomegalovirus exposure and HLA in healthy donors (dated by TCRdb to the late 2010s). Library construction relied on the immunoSEQ multiplex PCR assay. For the multiplex PCR, a mixture combining 60 forward primers for TCR Vbeta segments and 13 reverse primers for TCR Jbeta segments was used. TCRdb holds this immuneACCESS table with in-frame rearrangements only. Some clones are missing; in checked studies, unresolved V genes explain under half, and the rest has no known cause. The sample table shows 150,000 to 200,000 clones, and more than 60% are seen once. The ten largest clones capture about 3.4% of the sample. What was sequenced was PBMCs. All receptors come from a female donor in good health and CMV-seronegative.

The chain joins TRBV27 to TRBJ1-5; possible D gene TRBD1, 6 bases. The CDR3 has 16 residues. V lost 2 bases to trimming and J lost 2 bases, with 13 bases between them. Germline lookup yields CDR1 MNHEY and CDR2 SMNVEV (reference sequence). CDR3 residues: CASSLVWGGGNQPQHF. The CDR3 DNA is TGTGCCAGCAGTTTAGTCTGGGGGGGCGGCAATCAGCCCCAGCATTTT.

The chain recombines TRBV11-3 with TRBJ2-2, with D possibly matching TRBD1 (5 bases). Deletions cut 1 base from V and 2 bases from J, with 8 bases between. Germline-derived CDR1 and CDR2 are SGHNT and YENEEA. The CDR3 spans 15 residues. This CDR3 is CASSLGGINTGELFF. CDR3 sequence (DNA): TGTGCCAGCAGCTTAGGGGGCATCAACACCGGGGAGCTGTTTTTT.

The CDR3 DNA is TGTGCCTGGAGTGTGACCCGGACTAGCGGGGCCTCGAGGGAGCAGTACTTC. Amino acid sequence: CAWSVTRTSGASREQYF. The chain links TRBV30 to TRBJ2-7; 12 bases are shared with TRBD2. Unmatched junction bases numbered 13, after V lost 0 bases and J lost 7 bases. This CDR3 region has 17 residues. CDR1 GTSNPN and CDR2 SVGIG come from the germline V gene (reference sequence).

The V and J genes are TRBV6-5 and TRBJ2-5, with D possibly matching TRBD2 (5 bases). Trimming took 5 bases from V and 5 from J, leaving 15 bases between them. This CDR3 comprises 14 residues. Per germline, CDR1 MNHEY and CDR2 SVGAGI. In DNA form, the CDR3 reads TGTGCCAGCAGTGAAATCGCGGGTGGGGAGACCCAGTACTTC. It translates to CASSEIAGGETQYF.